A selection of T cell receptor beta chains follows, all from one sample in a study of regulatory T cells in long-lasting Graves disease. TCRdb used MiXCR to reprocess the multiplex PCR reads, holding one entry per CDR3 protein. The sample has around 420,000 distinct CDR3 sequences, about 14% seen once; the top ten hold 20% to 25%. The source material was peripheral blood mononuclear cells (PBMCs), sampled at new diagnosis, from a patient treated with antithyroid drugs. The receptors shown here come from a female donor with Graves disease. CDR3s leave out the opening cysteine and the closing phenylalanine or tryptophan. A row's size may be missing; if present it is once, few, many or a size class.

abundance,j_gene,v_gene,CDR3aa
-,TRBJ2-7,TRBV28,ASSPPTPGTPQEQY
-,TRBJ2-4,TRBV10-3,AISERGRENIQY
many,TRBJ1-5,TRBV28,ASSFRTGTLNQPQH
few,TRBJ2-1,TRBV7-9,ASSLAAGRSYNEQF
few,TRBJ1-4,TRBV4-1,ASSQVYSGAGDEKLF
-,TRBJ2-7,TRBV4-1,ASSQELGTGDHEQY
-,TRBJ2-3,TRBV7-2,ASSLRTVSDTQY
many,TRBJ2-6,TRBV27,ASSSTASGANVLT
-,TRBJ1-2,TRBV12-3/TRBV12-4,ASSRKSSGYT
many,TRBJ1-2,TRBV3-1,ASSQRPQDYGYT
few,TRBJ2-7,TRBV30,AWRPTAGEQY
few,TRBJ1-5,TRBV2,ASSATGLRDQPQH
few,TRBJ2-5,TRBV27,ASSFARLETQY
many,TRBJ1-1,TRBV2,ASKGSREGSTEAF
-,TRBJ2-2,TRBV28,ASSYSGRGNTGELF
many,TRBJ2-3,TRBV9,ASTTGSTDTQY
-,TRBJ1-1,TRBV30,AWSVIWENTEAF
many,TRBJ2-3,TRBV6-2/TRBV6-3,ASTEVPSTDTQY
many,TRBJ2-2,TRBV7-9,ASSSGTGPPNTGELF
many,TRBJ2-3,TRBV4-2,ASSQDGSTDTQY
many,TRBJ2-5,TRBV6-2/TRBV6-3,ASSYRRGQGAYGQTQY
-,TRBJ1-4,TRBV15,ATGGVLDEKLF